Given below is one T cell receptor (beta chain) in context. This clone was seen ten or more times. Its antigen target is currently unknown. No much larger clone is present one base from it, and per-base qualities are unavailable. TCRbeta CDR3 regions were amplified from genomic DNA using the immunoSEQ Assay, a bias-controlled multiplex PCR. As for the authors' bioinformatics: Within the assay, amplification of reference gene primers was used to estimate how many nucleated cells each sample contained. Sequence reads were collapsed and filtered to measure the absolute abundance of every unique TCRbeta CDR3 rearrangement. Productive Simpson clonality was computed per sample as the square root of Simpson's diversity index over productive rearrangements. TCRdb stores this immuneACCESS table with in-frame sequences only. Part of the clones is absent; in the studies checked, under half of the shortfall reflects unresolved V genes, and no reason is known for the rest. V, J and clone size derive from that table, while D and trimming were established from the DNA sequence. The sample data list hundreds of thousands of clones, and more than 80% of these were observed just once. Clones ranked in the top ten supply around 0.8% of the sample.

Participants in the prospective study were enrolled through a virtual design, were aged roughly 18 to 90 years, and lived in approximately 25 United States geographic areas. Cohort assignment in the prospective study relied on participant-reported clinical history from a screening survey and a study questionnaire. Exposed participants were defined as having been in contact with someone with a PCR-confirmed or clinician-diagnosed COVID-19 case within 2 weeks of study entry. In the prospective study, mobile phlebotomists collected whole blood, serum and a nasopharyngeal or oropharyngeal swab from each participant. Over an approximately two-month period, participants in the prospective study had the option of providing additional blood draws and questionnaires. Before DNA extraction, blood samples from the prospective study were shipped at room temperature or frozen. The CDR3 numbers 16 residues from cysteine through phenylalanine. Left in the record is the CDR3 DNA by itself, 48 bases read in frame from the first base. The germline V end is reduced by 0 bases and the J end by 4 bases; junction bases left unmatched: 8. The CDR1 and CDR2 encoded by the germline V gene are SGHRS and YFSETQ.

The entry originates in a study of blood T cell repertoires in COVID-19 (dated by TCRdb to about 2020). In the study overall: The collaborator samples originated in the United States, Italy and Spain and spanned the acute and convalescent phases of COVID-19. The material from the prospective study consisted of cDNA or gDNA derived from T cells, B-cell-depleted T cells, or PBMCs. The dataset comprised deeply sampled blood TCRbeta repertoires from subjects exposed to, actively infected with, or recovered from COVID-19. The repertoires were made available in a free public database intended to serve as a resource for research on the immune response to SARS-CoV-2. Samples came from the ongoing ImmuneRACE study (first 160 participants) plus 1,254 subjects from 6 global collaborators. Nearly every sample came with metadata listing a de-identified subject ID, COVID-19 status, age in years and sex. HLA class I and class II types, where available, came from metadata supplied by the sample provider rather than from assay-based typing. Study-level results and caveats: How much clinical and demographic metadata was included differed by source and by participant, and the metadata was provided uncurated.

Material for sequencing was PBMCs or T cells enriched from blood (not recorded which). Rearrangement joined TRBV5-1 to TRBJ2-3, with 7 junctional bases fitting TRBD1. This receptor was taken from a man aged 50 to 60 who had been exposed to COVID-19. The nucleotide sequence reads as follows: TGCGCCAGCAGCTTGGGGCAGGGGGATCGGTCAGATACGCAGTATTTT. This translates into CASSLGQGDRSDTQYF.